This TCR beta chain was recorded in a study of OX40 agonist ivuxolimab in advanced cancers. Germline CDR1 is SGHDT and CDR2 is YYEEEE. CDR3 length: 19 residues. Germline trimming cut 4 bases from V and 0 bases from J; bases unmatched to any gene: 14. This clone was recorded once. At cycle 4 day 1, cycle 7 day 1, and baseline, blood was sampled. The protocol was immunoSEQ multiplex PCR, while the TCRdb copy is restricted to in-frame clones and leaves out a portion. The sample includes 67,000 or so clones, about 82% of them seen just once. The clonotype comes from an adult with an advanced solid tumor such as melanoma, head and neck, liver or kidney cancer. The chain couples TRBV5-6 to TRBJ1-4; 8 nucleotides align to TRBD1. This specimen was CD4+ or CD8+ T cells sorted from blood, taken in a trial of the OX40 agonist ivuxolimab. CDR3 nucleotides: TGTGCCAGCAGCCGTTGGACAGGGTTCTCCTCTTCAACTAATGAAAAACTGTTTTTT. This gives the protein CASSRWTGFSSSTNEKLFF.